One sample yielded the 21 T cell receptor beta chains listed below, sequenced in a study of T cell responses to AZD1222 COVID-19 vaccine. The protocol was immunoSEQ multiplex PCR, while the TCRdb copy is restricted to in-frame clones and leaves out a portion. The data contain more than 95,000 clones, less than 95% of them singletons. The sequenced sample was peripheral blood, obtained on day 0 of AZD1222 vaccination. These receptors originate from an adult in good health.

The rearrangement joins TRBV28 to TRBJ1-5, with D uncertain. Germline V gives CDR1 MDHEN, CDR2 SYDVKM. This CDR3 is built from 14 residues. The ends were cut back, 2 bases at V and 9 bases at J, with 14 bases in the middle. CDR3 bases: TGTGCCAGCAGTTTACCTGGTCTCAAGGGGCCCCAGCATTTT. Translation: CASSLPGLKGPQHF.

This chain links TRBV9 with TRBJ1-4; tentative D call: TRBD1 (6 bases). V lost 3 bases and J 8 bases, leaving 14 bases between the germline ends. The germline V gene has CDR1 SGDLS and CDR2 YYNGEE. The CDR3 is made up of 14 amino acids. CDR3 protein: CASSGGGRGEKLFF. The CDR3 region has the DNA TGTGCCAGCAGCGGAGGGGGGCGCGGAGAAAAACTGTTTTTT.

V is TRBV2 and J is TRBJ2-3; no reliable D call. Trimming cost V 7 bases and J 2 bases, with 7 bases left between them. Germline CDR1 and CDR2: SNHLY and FYNNEI. This CDR3 comprises 12 residues. As DNA, the CDR3 is TGTGCCAGCACTTCGGACACAGATACGCAGTATTTT. Amino acids: CASTSDTDTQYF.

This chain uses TRBV18 with TRBJ1-3; D remains unclear. Per germline, CDR1 KGHSH and CDR2 LQKENI. The V end was cut by 1 base, the J end by 4 bases, with 2 bases between. The CDR3 runs 12 residues. In DNA form, the CDR3 reads TGTGCCAGCTCACCACGAGGAAACACCATATATTTT. This encodes CASSPRGNTIYF.

This clone is a singleton in its sample. The chain couples TRBV10-3 to TRBJ1-6; tentative D call: TRBD1 (6 bases). In germline, CDR1 is ENHRY, CDR2 SYGVKD. Trimming removed 6 bases at V and 0 bases at J, with 12 bases between. CDR3 length equals 16 residues. CDR3 residues: CAIRTGPGSYNSPLHF. DNA for the CDR3: TGTGCCATCAGAACAGGGCCAGGCTCCTATAATTCACCCCTCCACTTT.

The chain joins TRBV20-1 to TRBJ2-7, with D perhaps TRBD1 or TRBD2 (5 bases each). Germline V gene data show CDR1 as DFQATT and CDR2 as SNEGSKA (reference sequence). The CDR3 has 12 amino acids. V lost 3 bases and J lost 3, with 9 bases in between. The CDR3 nucleotides are TGCAGTGCTAGTAGGGGAGACTACGAGCAGTACTTC. Its translation: CSASRGDYEQYF.

The chain combines TRBV5-5 with TRBJ1-2, with TRBD1 identical over 9 bases. J was trimmed by 3 bases and V by 2 bases; bases with no gene match: 2. Germline CDR1 SGHKS, CDR2 YYEKEE (reference sequence). CDR3 length: 14 amino acids. The chain's CDR3 is CASSFRQGDYGYTF. The CDR3 region has the DNA TGTGCCAGCAGCTTTCGACAGGGGGACTATGGCTACACCTTC.

This sequence joins TRBV5-6 and TRBJ2-3; 8 bases agree with TRBD1. V lost 3 bases and J lost 2; bases outside the gene matches: 2. Germline lookup yields CDR1 SGHDT and CDR2 YYEEEE. The CDR3 consists of 14 residues. CDR3 sequence (DNA): TGTGCCAGCAGCTCGGACAGGGTCACAGATACGCAGTATTTT. Translating it yields CASSSDRVTDTQYF.

In its sample, this clone was seen once. The rearrangement links TRBV9 to TRBJ2-3; 8 bases agree with TRBD2. The CDR3 consists of 16 residues. Germline V gene sequence: CDR1 SGDLS, CDR2 YYNGEE. V lost 0 bases to trimming and J lost 2 bases; unmatched junction nucleotides: 5. CDR3 DNA sequence: TGTGCCAGCAGCGTAGTAGGCGGGGGGACCACAGATACGCAGTATTTT. Translating gives CASSVVGGGTTDTQYF.

This chain joins TRBV5-1 and TRBJ2-5; 11 bases line up with TRBD2. This CDR3 region has 13 residues. Looked up from germline, CDR1 is SGHRS and CDR2 is YFSETQ. The trim removed 4 bases at V and 5 bases at J, leaving 1 base unmatched. CDR3: CASSPSGGETQYF. CDR3 bases: TGCGCCAGCAGCCCTAGCGGGGGGGAGACCCAGTACTTC.

This clone was counted a few times. This chain links TRBV3-1 (or the pseudogene TRBV3-2) with TRBJ2-1; 8 bases are a match to TRBD2. The junction had 5 bases not matched to a gene; V was cut back by 1 base and J by 6 bases. The CDR3 extends over 15 amino acids. Looked up from germline, CDR1 is LGHDT and CDR2 is YNNKEL (reference sequence). CDR3 sequence (DNA): TGTGCCAGCAGCCAAGGGCTAGCGGGTTTCAATGAGCAGTTCTTC. Translation: CASSQGLAGFNEQFF.

The J gene is TRBJ2-3, the V gene TRBV29-1; D is ambiguous. Per germline, CDR1 SQVTM and CDR2 ANQGSEA. Trimming removed 0 bases from V and 11 bases from J, with 9 bases in between. This CDR3 spans 11 amino acids. CDR3 residues: CSVEESGQQYF. The DNA for the CDR3 is TGCAGCGTTGAAGAATCAGGTCAGCAGTATTTT.

The chain links TRBV7-9 to TRBJ1-2; the match to TRBD1 covers 7 bases. The junction had 7 bases not matched to a gene; V was cut back by 5 bases and J by 7 bases. The CDR3 has 13 amino acids. The V gene's germline CDR1 is SEHNR and CDR2 FQNEAQ (reference sequence). The CDR3 loop reads CASSQTGLFGYTF. CDR3 DNA sequence: TGTGCCAGCAGCCAGACAGGGCTTTTTGGCTACACCTTC. Using reference TRBV7-9 and TRBJ1-2 for the parts outside the CDR3, the full variable domain is DTGVSQNPRHKITKRGQNVTFRCDPISEHNRLYWYRQTLGQGPEFLTYFQNEAQLEKSRLLSDRFSAERPKGSFSTLEIQRTEQGDSAMYLCASSQTGLFGYTFGSGTRLTVV.

The chain has TRBV30 and TRBJ2-1; a possible D gene is TRBD2 (5 bases). V was shortened by 4 bases and J by 5 bases, with 15 bases between the two germline ends. The CDR3 consists of 14 residues. CDR1 is GTSNPN and CDR2 is SVGIG in the germline V gene (reference sequence). The CDR3 sequence: CAWNLRTLNNEQFF. CDR3 sequence (DNA): TGTGCCTGGAACTTAAGGACTCTCAACAATGAGCAGTTCTTC.

The V call is TRBV4-2, the J call TRBJ1-2, with D unresolved. V shed 0 bases and J shed 8 bases, with 19 bases lying between them. The length of the CDR3 is 16 residues. Germline CDR1 reads LGHNA; CDR2 reads YNFKEQ. The CDR3 here is CASSQEVASLLGGYTF. CDR3 in DNA: TGTGCCAGCAGCCAAGAGGTTGCTAGTCTCTTGGGGGGCTACACCTTC.

This chain connects TRBV4-2 to TRBJ1-2, with D unresolved. The CDR3 totals 16 residues. CDR1 and CDR2 from the germline V gene are LGHNA and YNFKEQ. Deletions cut 0 bases from V and 4 bases from J, with 15 bases between. CDR3: CASSQDRVGIRYGYTF. CDR3 DNA: TGTGCCAGCAGCCAAGATCGAGTGGGTATCCGCTATGGCTACACCTTC.

The CDR3 protein is CASSTTRTGPRGYTF. The CDR3 region has the DNA TGTGCCAGCAGCACAACAAGGACAGGTCCTAGAGGCTACACCTTC. This chain joins TRBV7-2 and TRBJ1-2; the match to TRBD1 covers 7 bases. Germline loops: CDR1 SGHTA, CDR2 FQGNSA. Losses at the gene ends were 5 bases for V and 8 bases for J; bases not matched to a gene: 14. CDR3 size: 15 residues. The variable domain in full, with the rest retrieved from reference TRBV7-2 and TRBJ1-2, is GAGVSQSPSNKVTEKGKDVELRCDPISGHTALYWYRQSLGQGLEFLIYFQGNSAPDKSGLPSDRFSAERTGGSVSTLTIQRTQQEDSAVYLCASSTTRTGPRGYTFGSGTRLTVV.

The chain employs TRBV5-1 and TRBJ1-3, with unresolved D. V gave up 0 bases and J gave up 3 bases, with 10 bases separating them. Per the germline V gene, CDR1 is SGHRS and CDR2 is YFSETQ. This CDR3 comprises 15 residues. The CDR3 region is CASSLGGSDGNTIYF. The CDR3 DNA sequence: TGCGCCAGCAGCTTGGGAGGGTCGGATGGAAACACCATATATTTT.

This chain connects TRBV7-2 to TRBJ2-7, with 9 bases aligning to TRBD2. Germline CDR1 is SGHTA and CDR2 is FQGNSA. CDR3 length: 15 residues. V was pared by 4 bases and J by 3 bases, with 7 bases of the junction left unmatched. The DNA for the CDR3 is TGTGCCAGCAGCTCCGATAGCGGGAGACTCTACGAGCAGTACTTC. The encoded protein is CASSSDSGRLYEQYF.

This sequence joins TRBV6-2 or TRBV6-3 and TRBJ2-5; no definite D call. CDR1 and CDR2 from the germline V gene are MNHEY and SVGEGT. This CDR3 region has 14 residues. The germline V and J ends were trimmed by 0 bases and 1 base, with 6 bases remaining between them. The DNA of the CDR3 is TGTGCCAGCAGTTACTCTTTCAGCCAAGAGACCCAGTACTTC. Encoded protein: CASSYSFSQETQYF.

The chain links TRBV4-1 to TRBJ1-1; D call uncertain. The CDR3 has 15 residues. Germline assignment: CDR1 MGHRA and CDR2 YSYEKL. Trimming removed 1 base at V and 1 base at J, with 10 bases between. The CDR3, as DNA: TGCGCCAGCAGCCAAGTCATAGCAGAGAACACTGAAGCTTTCTTT. As protein: CASSQVIAENTEAFF.